Below are 25 T cell receptor beta chains sequenced from a single sample in a study of T cell clonotyping in hematopoietic cell transplantation. Data came from immunoSEQ multiplex PCR; TCRdb stores just in-frame clones and leaves some out. The table shows several thousand clones, with 60% to 80% occurring only once. The source was PBMCs, collected 100 days after allogeneic stem cell transplant. All receptors come from a female patient aged 30 to 45 who had an allogeneic stem cell transplant, so the T cells may come from the graft donor. Some clones in this sample may be carry-over from other donors' samples.

This sequence joins TRBV5-6 and TRBJ2-3; D remains unclear. V was clipped by 0 bases and J by 1 base, with 12 bases between them. Germline loops: CDR1 SGHDT, CDR2 YYEEEE. The CDR3 is made up of 16 amino acids. The CDR3 DNA is TGTGCCAGCAGCTTGGGGTTGCAGCTGGGCACAGATACGCAGTATTTT. Translating gives CASSLGLQLGTDTQYF.

The genes are TRBV9 and TRBJ2-1, with D possibly matching TRBD1 (6 bases). The CDR3 loop spans 15 amino acids. The germline V gene has CDR1 SGDLS and CDR2 YYNGEE. The germline V and J ends were trimmed by 4 bases and 2 bases, with 13 bases remaining between them. The CDR3 DNA is TGTGCCAGCAGCCCCGGGACAACCACCTACAATGAGCAGTTCTTC. Its protein product is CASSPGTTTYNEQFF.

The chain joins TRBV19 to TRBJ1-1; 8 bases align to TRBD1. The CDR3 has 15 residues. The V segment lost 1 base and the J segment 5 bases; nucleotides outside the gene matches: 6. CDR1 and CDR2 from the germline V gene are LNHDA and SQIVND (reference sequence). The CDR3 DNA sequence: TGTGCCAGTAGTATAGGGAACAGGGGGACTACTGAAGCTTTCTTT. Protein: CASSIGNRGTTEAFF.

The chain links TRBV7-9 to TRBJ2-6; D is perhaps TRBD1 (6 bases). Germline-derived CDR1 and CDR2 are SEHNR and FQNEAQ (reference sequence). The germline V and J ends were trimmed by 5 bases and 0 bases, with 17 bases remaining between them. The CDR3 is made up of 18 amino acids. The CDR3 sequence is CASSVHRVSISGANVLTF. The DNA for the CDR3 is TGTGCCAGCAGCGTTCACAGGGTCTCCATCTCTGGGGCCAACGTCCTGACTTTC.

This chain uses TRBV9 with TRBJ1-5; TRBD1 matches at 8 bases. CDR1 is SGDLS and CDR2 is YYNGEE in the germline V gene. V lost 4 bases, J lost 4 bases, and 4 bases stayed unmatched. The CDR3 is 14 amino acids. CDR3 residues: CASSFGQGNQPQHF. Written as DNA, the CDR3 is TGTGCCAGCAGCTTTGGACAGGGAAATCAGCCCCAGCATTTT.

The gene calls are TRBV30 and TRBJ2-2; 10 bases fit TRBD1. V gave up 5 bases and J gave up 5 bases; unmatched junction bases: 5. The CDR3 loop spans 14 amino acids. Germline CDR1 reads GTSNPN; CDR2 reads SVGIG (reference sequence). The CDR3 here is CAWGTGVETGELFF. For the CDR3, the DNA is TGTGCCTGGGGGACAGGGGTAGAGACCGGGGAGCTGTTTTTT.

This chain links TRBV9 with TRBJ2-1; 9 bases line up with TRBD2. This CDR3 comprises 20 residues. Per germline, CDR1 SGDLS and CDR2 YYNGEE. V shed 4 bases, J shed 4 bases, and the junction held 21 bases outside the gene matches. The CDR3 loop is CASSPEEAGGDTNYYNEQFF. The CDR3 DNA follows: TGTGCCAGCAGCCCAGAGGAAGCGGGGGGAGACACCAACTATTACAATGAGCAGTTCTTC. The variable domain in full, with the rest retrieved from reference TRBV9 and TRBJ2-1, is DSGVTQTPKHLITATGQRVTLRCSPRSGDLSVYWYQQSLDQGLQFLIQYYNGEERAKGNILERFSAQQFPDLHSELNLSSLELGDSALYFCASSPEEAGGDTNYYNEQFFGPGTRLTVL.

V and J are TRBV29-1 and TRBJ1-2, with 8 bases fitting TRBD1. There are 14 residues in the CDR3. Unmatched junction bases numbered 2, after V lost 0 bases and J lost 2 bases. Looked up from germline, CDR1 is SQVTM and CDR2 is ANQGSEA. The DNA for the CDR3 is TGCAGCGTTGAAGACGACAGGGGCAACTATGGCTACACCTTC. Translation gives CSVEDDRGNYGYTF.

The chain joins TRBV7-2 to TRBJ2-1, with D perhaps TRBD1 (6 bases). V lost 5 bases to trimming and J lost 9 bases, with 17 bases between them. CDR1 is SGHTA and CDR2 is FQGNSA in the germline V gene. This CDR3 contains 14 residues. The DNA of the CDR3 is TGTGCCAGCAGCCCGGGACACCGATTTATTGAGCAGTTCTTC. It yields the protein CASSPGHRFIEQFF. The full variable domain, its missing parts supplied by reference TRBV7-2 and TRBJ2-1, is GAGVSQSPSNKVTEKGKDVELRCDPISGHTALYWYRQSLGQGLEFLIYFQGNSAPDKSGLPSDRFSAERTGGSVSTLTIQRTQQEDSAVYLCASSPGHRFIEQFFGPGTRLTVL.

This chain connects TRBV6-5 to TRBJ1-2; D gene ambiguous. Germline-derived CDR1 and CDR2 are MNHEY and SVGAGI. Trimming took off 0 bases at V and 2 bases at J, with 7 bases between the two ends. CDR3 length equals 14 residues. Here the CDR3 reads CASSYSPGNYGYTF. The DNA of the CDR3 is TGTGCCAGCAGTTACTCACCAGGAAACTATGGCTACACCTTC.

This clone is a singleton in its sample. The chain has TRBV7-9 and TRBJ2-5; D unclear. Germline V gene sequence: CDR1 SEHNR, CDR2 FQNEAQ (reference sequence). The CDR3 extends over 13 amino acids. V lost 4 bases to trimming and J lost 7 bases, with 13 bases between them. The CDR3 reads CASSSQVLGTQYF. CDR3 coding DNA: TGTGCCAGCAGCTCCCAGGTCTTGGGGACCCAGTACTTC.

Comments on this clone: The same CDR3 is also encoded by other DNA sequences in this sample. The chain recombines TRBV19 with TRBJ1-6, with a tentative D call TRBD1 (5 bases). The V end was cut by 6 bases, the J end by 8 bases, with 11 bases between. The length of the CDR3 is 13 residues. Germline lookup yields CDR1 LNHDA and CDR2 SQIVND (reference sequence). The CDR3 DNA reads as TGTGCCAGTAGCCTGGGGGGGGATTCACCCCTCCACTTT. This translates into CASSLGGDSPLHF.

The CDR3 reads CATITPPGRIAKNIQYF. DNA of the CDR3: TGTGCCACCATCACCCCCCCGGGGAGGATAGCCAAAAACATTCAGTACTTC. The J gene is TRBJ2-4, the V gene TRBV25-1; D possibly corresponds to TRBD2 (6 bases). V was trimmed by 10 bases and J by 0 bases, leaving 22 bases between them. Germline CDR1 and CDR2: MGHDK and SYGVNS. There are 17 residues in the CDR3.

The chain couples TRBV12-5 to TRBJ2-3; 9 bases align to TRBD1. The germline gives CDR1 LGHNT, CDR2 FRNRAP. J lost 4 bases, V lost 5 bases, and 7 bases had no gene match. The CDR3 loop spans 15 amino acids. Here the CDR3 DNA reads TGTGCTAGTGGTACCGGGACAGGGCATGCAGATACGCAGTATTTT. The encoded protein is CASGTGTGHADTQYF.

CDR3 in amino acids: CASGPGGSGAPEAFF. The CDR3 DNA sequence: TGTGCTAGTGGTCCTGGAGGGAGCGGGGCCCCAGAAGCTTTCTTT. This rearrangement joins TRBV12-5 to TRBJ1-1; D is perhaps TRBD1 (5 bases). V was pared by 5 bases and J by 8 bases, with 21 bases between. The CDR3 loop spans 15 amino acids. The V gene's germline CDR1 is LGHNT and CDR2 FRNRAP.

The V and J genes are TRBV13 and TRBJ2-7; D gene unclear. Germline-derived CDR1 and CDR2 are PRHDT and FYEKMQ (reference sequence). Trimming cost V 2 bases and J 0 bases, with 11 bases left between them. This CDR3 has 15 amino acids. CDR3 sequence reads: CASSLTPGGSYEQYF. The DNA of the CDR3 is TGTGCCAGCAGCTTAACTCCTGGCGGCTCCTACGAGCAGTACTTC.

This clone was found once. V gene TRBV5-1 combines with J gene TRBJ1-1, with D unresolved. In germline, CDR1 is SGHRS, CDR2 YFSETQ. V shed 1 base and J shed 5 bases, with 12 bases lying between them. The CDR3 runs to 14 residues. The CDR3 is CASSLRGANTEAFF. The CDR3 region has the DNA TGCGCCAGCAGCTTGCGGGGTGCGAATACTGAAGCTTTCTTT.

The rearrangement links TRBV15 to TRBJ2-2; D possibly corresponds to TRBD2 (6 bases). This CDR3 is built from 17 residues. Trimming removed 3 bases at V and 4 bases at J, with 18 bases between. CDR1 is LNHNV and CDR2 is YYDKDF in the germline V gene (reference sequence). The DNA of the CDR3 is TGTGCCACCAGCAGGGACCTCGTGGGACTCAGCACCGGGGAGCTGTTTTTT. Translation: CATSRDLVGLSTGELFF.

This clone was seen a single time. This rearrangement joins TRBV7-8 to TRBJ1-2; TRBD1 matches at 8 bases. The CDR3 contains 14 residues. Per the germline V gene, CDR1 is SGHVS and CDR2 is FQNEAQ. After removal of 5 bases from V and 4 bases from J, the junction contained 6 bases not matched to a gene. The CDR3, as DNA: TGTGCCAGCAGCCCCGCAGGGGGCGGCTATGGCTACACCTTC. Amino acids: CASSPAGGGYGYTF.

The chain has TRBV9 and TRBJ2-5; D may be TRBD1 (6 bases). Trimming took off 3 bases at V and 1 base at J, with 10 bases between the two ends. The germline V gene encodes CDR1 SGDLS and CDR2 YYNGEE. The CDR3 consists of 14 residues. CDR3 sequence (DNA): TGTGCCAGCAGCGAGTCAGGGGTCCAAGAGACCCAGTACTTC. Its protein is CASSESGVQETQYF.

This rearrangement joins TRBV18 to TRBJ1-6; D remains ambiguous. Germline values: CDR1 KGHSH, CDR2 LQKENI. This CDR3 spans 13 amino acids. V shed 2 bases and J shed 7 bases, with 6 bases lying between them. CDR3 residues: CASSPDANSPLHF. DNA of the CDR3: TGTGCCAGCTCACCAGACGCAAATTCACCCCTCCACTTT.

The chain joins TRBV7-9 to TRBJ1-6; D unclear. Germline CDR1 reads SEHNR; CDR2 reads FQNEAQ (reference sequence). This CDR3 region has 12 residues. The V end lost 5 bases, the J end lost 6 bases, and 5 bases lay between the germline ends. CDR3 loop: CASSPTNSPLHF. The CDR3 DNA sequence: TGTGCCAGCAGCCCAACTAATTCACCCCTCCACTTT. The variable domain in full, with the rest retrieved from reference TRBV7-9 and TRBJ1-6, is DTGVSQNPRHKITKRGQNVTFRCDPISEHNRLYWYRQTLGQGPEFLTYFQNEAQLEKSRLLSDRFSAERPKGSFSTLEIQRTEQGDSAMYLCASSPTNSPLHFGNGTRLTVT.

This chain joins TRBV30 and TRBJ1-5; tentatively, D is TRBD1 (5 bases). This CDR3 is 14 amino acids long. V lost 3 bases, J lost 3 bases, and 12 bases lay in between. Germline CDR1 reads GTSNPN; CDR2 reads SVGIG (reference sequence). CDR3 region: CAWSLDSPNQPQHF. Here the CDR3 DNA reads TGTGCCTGGAGCCTCGACAGTCCCAATCAGCCCCAGCATTTT.

This clone was counted a single time. V is TRBV10-2 and J is TRBJ2-7; the D call may be TRBD1 or TRBD2 (5 bases each). V was cut by 6 bases and J by 1 base, with 16 bases left in between. Germline loops: CDR1 WSHSY, CDR2 SAAADI. The CDR3 spans 15 residues. CDR3 coding DNA: TGCGCCAGCAGGACGCAGGGAGTCACTTCCTACGAGCAGTACTTC. Translating it yields CASRTQGVTSYEQYF.

This clone was picked up a small number of times. The J gene is TRBJ2-7, the V gene TRBV2; TRBD2 aligns across 11 bases. The V segment lost 5 bases and the J segment 3 bases; nucleotides outside the gene matches: 12. The length of the CDR3 is 17 residues. Germline V gene data show CDR1 as SNHLY and CDR2 as FYNNEI. Here the CDR3 reads CASSTVGSGGADYEQYF. The DNA for the CDR3 is TGTGCCAGCAGTACCGTTGGTAGCGGGGGGGCAGACTACGAGCAGTACTTC.